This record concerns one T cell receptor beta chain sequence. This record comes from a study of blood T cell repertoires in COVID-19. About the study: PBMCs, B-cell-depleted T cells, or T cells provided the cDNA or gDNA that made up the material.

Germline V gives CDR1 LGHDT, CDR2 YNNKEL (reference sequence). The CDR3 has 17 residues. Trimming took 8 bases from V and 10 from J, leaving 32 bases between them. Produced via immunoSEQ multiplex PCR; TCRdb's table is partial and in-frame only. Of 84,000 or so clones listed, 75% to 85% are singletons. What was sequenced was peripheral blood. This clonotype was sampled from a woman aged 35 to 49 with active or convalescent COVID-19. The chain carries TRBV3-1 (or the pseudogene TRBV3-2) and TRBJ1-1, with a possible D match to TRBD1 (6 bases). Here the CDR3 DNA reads TGTGCCAGCCCGAACCTAACCAACGGGACACCACGTTCTTTAGCTTTCTTT. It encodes CASPNLTNGTPRSLAFF.